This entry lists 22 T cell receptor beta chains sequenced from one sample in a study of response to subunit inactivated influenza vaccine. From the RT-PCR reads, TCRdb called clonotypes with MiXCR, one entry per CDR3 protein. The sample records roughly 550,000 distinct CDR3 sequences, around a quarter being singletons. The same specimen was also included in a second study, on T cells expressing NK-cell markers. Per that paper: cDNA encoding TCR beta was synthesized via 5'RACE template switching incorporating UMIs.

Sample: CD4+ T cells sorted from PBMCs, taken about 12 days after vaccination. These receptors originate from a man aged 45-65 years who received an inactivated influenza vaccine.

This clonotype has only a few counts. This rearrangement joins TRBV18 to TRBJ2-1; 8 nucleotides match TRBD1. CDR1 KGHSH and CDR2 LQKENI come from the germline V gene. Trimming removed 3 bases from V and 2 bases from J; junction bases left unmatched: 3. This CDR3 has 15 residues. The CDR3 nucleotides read TGTGCCAGCTCACCCTCGACAGGGGCCTACAATGAGCAGTTCTTC. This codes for CASSPSTGAYNEQFF.

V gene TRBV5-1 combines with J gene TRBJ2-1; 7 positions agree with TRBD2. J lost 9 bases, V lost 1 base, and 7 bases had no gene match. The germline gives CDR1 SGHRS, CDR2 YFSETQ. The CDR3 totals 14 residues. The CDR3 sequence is CASSLRRGRGEQFF. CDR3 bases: TGCGCCAGCAGCTTGAGGCGGGGGAGAGGTGAGCAGTTCTTC.

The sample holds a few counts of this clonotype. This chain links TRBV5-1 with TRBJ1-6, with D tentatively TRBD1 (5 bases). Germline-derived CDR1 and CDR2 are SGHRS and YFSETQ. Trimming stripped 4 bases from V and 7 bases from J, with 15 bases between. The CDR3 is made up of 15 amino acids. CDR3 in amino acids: CASSTHPGPNSPLHF. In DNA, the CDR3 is TGCGCCAGCAGCACCCATCCGGGACCAAATTCACCCCTCCACTTT.

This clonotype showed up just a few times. The CDR3 protein is CASSSGTASSYNEQFF. CDR3 coding DNA: TGTGCCAGCAGTTCCGGGACAGCGAGCTCCTACAATGAGCAGTTCTTC. The J gene is TRBJ2-1, the V gene TRBV7-2; the match to TRBD1 covers 7 bases. Germline-derived CDR1 and CDR2 are SGHTA and FQGNSA. V trimming: 6 bases; J trimming: 0 bases; junction bases outside the gene matches: 8. CDR3 length equals 16 residues.

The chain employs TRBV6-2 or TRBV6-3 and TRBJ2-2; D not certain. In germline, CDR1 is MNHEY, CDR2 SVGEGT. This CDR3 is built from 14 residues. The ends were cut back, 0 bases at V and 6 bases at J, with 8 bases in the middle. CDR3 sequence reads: CASSYSGQAGELFF. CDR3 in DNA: TGTGCCAGCAGTTACTCAGGCCAAGCCGGGGAGCTGTTTTTT.

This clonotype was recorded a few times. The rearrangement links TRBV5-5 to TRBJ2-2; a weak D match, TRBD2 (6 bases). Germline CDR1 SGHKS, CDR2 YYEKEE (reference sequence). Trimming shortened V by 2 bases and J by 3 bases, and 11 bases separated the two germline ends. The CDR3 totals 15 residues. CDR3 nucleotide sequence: TGTGCCAGCAGCTTCTATGGAGGGCACACCGGGGAGCTGTTTTTT. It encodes CASSFYGGHTGELFF. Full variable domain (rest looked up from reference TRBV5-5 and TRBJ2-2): DAGVTQSPTHLIKTRGQQVTLRCSPISGHKSVSWYQQVLGQGPQFIFQYYEKEERGRGNFPDRFSARQFPNYSSELNVNALLLGDSALYLCASSFYGGHTGELFFGEGSRLTVL.

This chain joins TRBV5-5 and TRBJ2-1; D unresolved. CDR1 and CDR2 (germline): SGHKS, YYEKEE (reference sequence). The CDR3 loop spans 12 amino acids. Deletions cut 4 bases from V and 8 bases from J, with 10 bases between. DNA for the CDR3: TGTGCCAGCAGCACCAACTCCCATGAGCAGTTCTTC. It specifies CASSTNSHEQFF.

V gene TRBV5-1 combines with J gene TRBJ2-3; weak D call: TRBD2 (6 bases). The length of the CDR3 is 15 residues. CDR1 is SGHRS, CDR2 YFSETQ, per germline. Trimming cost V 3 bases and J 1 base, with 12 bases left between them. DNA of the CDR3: TGCGCCAGCAGCTACAGCGGGTCACGCACAGATACGCAGTATTTT. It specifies CASSYSGSRTDTQYF. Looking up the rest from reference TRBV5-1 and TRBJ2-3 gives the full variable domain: KAGVTQTPRYLIKTRGQQVTLSCSPISGHRSVSWYQQTPGQGLQFLFEYFSETQRNKGNFPGRFSGRQFSNSRSEMNVSTLELGDSALYLCASSYSGSRTDTQYFGPGTRLTVL.

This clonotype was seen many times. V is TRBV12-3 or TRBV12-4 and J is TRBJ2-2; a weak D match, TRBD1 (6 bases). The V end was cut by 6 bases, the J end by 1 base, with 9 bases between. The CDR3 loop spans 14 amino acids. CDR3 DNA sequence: TGTGCCAGCAGGACGGGACAGAACACCGGGGAGCTGTTTTTT. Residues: CASRTGQNTGELFF.

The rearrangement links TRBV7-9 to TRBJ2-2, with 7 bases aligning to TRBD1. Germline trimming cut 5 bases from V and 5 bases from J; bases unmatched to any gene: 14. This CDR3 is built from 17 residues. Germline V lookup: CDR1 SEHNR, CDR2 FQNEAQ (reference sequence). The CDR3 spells CASSTITGVVGTGELFF. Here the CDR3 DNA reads TGTGCCAGCAGCACCATAACAGGGGTAGTTGGGACCGGGGAGCTGTTTTTT.

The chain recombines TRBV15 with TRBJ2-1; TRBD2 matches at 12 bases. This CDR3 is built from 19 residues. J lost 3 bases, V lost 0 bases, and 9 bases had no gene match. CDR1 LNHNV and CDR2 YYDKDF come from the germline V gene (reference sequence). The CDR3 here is CATSRDPTSGGRLYNEQFF. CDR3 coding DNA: TGTGCCACCAGCAGAGATCCCACTAGCGGGGGGAGGCTCTACAATGAGCAGTTCTTC.

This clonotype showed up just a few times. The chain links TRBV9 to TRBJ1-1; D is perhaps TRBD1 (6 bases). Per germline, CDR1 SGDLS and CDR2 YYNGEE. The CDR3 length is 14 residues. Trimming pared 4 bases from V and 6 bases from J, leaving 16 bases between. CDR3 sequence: CASSLRQVGAEAFF. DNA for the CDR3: TGTGCCAGCAGCCTCAGACAGGTCGGGGCTGAAGCTTTCTTT.

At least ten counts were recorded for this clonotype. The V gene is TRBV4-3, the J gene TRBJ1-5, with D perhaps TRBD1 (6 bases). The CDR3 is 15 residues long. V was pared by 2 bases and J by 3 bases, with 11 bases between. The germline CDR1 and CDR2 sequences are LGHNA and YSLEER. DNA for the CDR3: TGCGCCAGCAGCCAACACAGGGTGGCCAATCAGCCCCAGCATTTT. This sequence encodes CASSQHRVANQPQHF.

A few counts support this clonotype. Written as DNA, the CDR3 is TGTGCCAGCAGTTATCGACAGCTCAATCAGCCCCAGCATTTT. This gives the protein CASSYRQLNQPQHF. V usage is TRBV28 and J usage is TRBJ1-5; tentative D call: TRBD1 (5 bases). The CDR3 spans 14 residues. Germline loops: CDR1 MDHEN, CDR2 SYDVKM. Between the trimmed V and J ends, which lost 4 bases and 3 bases, there was a span of 10 bases.

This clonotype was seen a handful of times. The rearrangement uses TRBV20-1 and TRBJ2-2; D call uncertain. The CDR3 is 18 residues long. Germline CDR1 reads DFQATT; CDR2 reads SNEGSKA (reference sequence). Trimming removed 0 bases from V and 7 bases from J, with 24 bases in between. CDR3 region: CSARDPRKHSPRSGELFF. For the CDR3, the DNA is TGCAGTGCTAGAGATCCGCGAAAGCACAGCCCAAGGAGCGGGGAGCTGTTTTTT.

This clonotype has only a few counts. CDR3 sequence: CSVGVTENIQYF. CDR3 bases: TGCAGCGTGGGTGTTACGGAAAACATTCAGTACTTC. The chain links TRBV29-1 to TRBJ2-4; D gene unclear. The germline V gene has CDR1 SQVTM and CDR2 ANQGSEA. The CDR3 is 12 amino acids. V lost 6 bases and J 5 bases, leaving 11 bases between the germline ends.

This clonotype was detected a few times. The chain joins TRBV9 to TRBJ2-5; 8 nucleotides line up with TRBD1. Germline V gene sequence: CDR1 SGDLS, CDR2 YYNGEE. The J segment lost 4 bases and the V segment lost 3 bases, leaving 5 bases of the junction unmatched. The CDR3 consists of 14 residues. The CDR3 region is CASSADRGGETQYF. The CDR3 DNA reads TGTGCCAGCAGCGCCGACAGGGGAGGAGAGACCCAGTACTTC.

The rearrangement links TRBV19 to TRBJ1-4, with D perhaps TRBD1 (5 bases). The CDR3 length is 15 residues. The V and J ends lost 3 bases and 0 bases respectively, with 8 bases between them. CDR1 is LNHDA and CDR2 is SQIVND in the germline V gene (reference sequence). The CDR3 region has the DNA TGTGCCAGTAGTATGACAGCCACAACTAATGAAAAACTGTTTTTT. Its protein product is CASSMTATTNEKLFF.

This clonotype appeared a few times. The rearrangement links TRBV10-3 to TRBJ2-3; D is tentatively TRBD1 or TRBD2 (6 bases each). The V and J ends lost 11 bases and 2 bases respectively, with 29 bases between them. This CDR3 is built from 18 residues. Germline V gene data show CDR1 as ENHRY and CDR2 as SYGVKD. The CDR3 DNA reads TGTGCCGCCACAGGGACGGTCGGGCTAGGGGGGAACACAGATACGCAGTATTTT. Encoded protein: CAATGTVGLGGNTDTQYF.

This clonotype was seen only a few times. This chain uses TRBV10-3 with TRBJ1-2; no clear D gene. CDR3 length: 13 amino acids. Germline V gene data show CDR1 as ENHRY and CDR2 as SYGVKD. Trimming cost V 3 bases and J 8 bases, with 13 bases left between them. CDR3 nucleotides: TGTGCCATCAGTGAATTCATCCGGTACGGCTACACCTTC. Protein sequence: CAISEFIRYGYTF.

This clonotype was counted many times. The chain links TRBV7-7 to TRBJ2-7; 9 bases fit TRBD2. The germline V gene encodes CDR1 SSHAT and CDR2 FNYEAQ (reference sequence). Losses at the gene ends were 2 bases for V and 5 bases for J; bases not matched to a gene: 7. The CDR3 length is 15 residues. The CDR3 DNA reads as TGTGCCAGCAGCTTATCACTAGCGGGTATCGACGAGCAGTACTTC. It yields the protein CASSLSLAGIDEQYF.

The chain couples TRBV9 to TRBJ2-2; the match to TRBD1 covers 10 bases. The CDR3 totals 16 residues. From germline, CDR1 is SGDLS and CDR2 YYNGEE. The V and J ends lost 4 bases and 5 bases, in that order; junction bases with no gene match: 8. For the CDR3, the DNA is TGTGCCAGCAGCCCCAGGGACAGGGGATTTACCGGGGAGCTGTTTTTT. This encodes CASSPRDRGFTGELFF. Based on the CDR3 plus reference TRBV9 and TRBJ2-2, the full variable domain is DSGVTQTPKHLITATGQRVTLRCSPRSGDLSVYWYQQSLDQGLQFLIQYYNGEERAKGNILERFSAQQFPDLHSELNLSSLELGDSALYFCASSPRDRGFTGELFFGEGSRLTVL.